Below, one T cell receptor (beta chain) is given with its context. The antigen is not known. Profiled with immunoSEQ multiplex PCR; TCRdb holds only in-frame clones, not every one. The sample includes more than 70,000 clones, less than 90% seen only once; the top ten take under 0.55%. This entry is derived from a study of OX40 agonist ivuxolimab in advanced cancers. Looking at the study overall: At 82.7% male, the cohort had a mean age of 60 years, ranging from 23 to 79. Eligibility admitted prior anti-PD-1, anti-PD-L1 or anti-CTLA-4 therapy; about 42% had some. Whole-study findings and limits: Still undetermined is the antigen specificity of the expanded peripheral T cells.

This CDR3 has 14 residues. With 6 bases clipped from V and 3 bases from J, the junction kept 7 bases outside the gene matches. CDR1 is ENHRY, CDR2 SYGVKD, per germline. The J gene is TRBJ1-1, the V gene TRBV10-3, with 7 positions matching TRBD1. The source material was CD4+ or CD8+ T cells sorted from blood, sampled in a trial of the OX40 agonist ivuxolimab. This TCR derives from an adult with an advanced solid tumor such as melanoma, head and neck, liver or kidney cancer. CDR3 bases: TGTGCCATCAGCGCGACAGGGAGGGACACTGAAGCTTTCTTT. Amino acids: CAISATGRDTEAFF.